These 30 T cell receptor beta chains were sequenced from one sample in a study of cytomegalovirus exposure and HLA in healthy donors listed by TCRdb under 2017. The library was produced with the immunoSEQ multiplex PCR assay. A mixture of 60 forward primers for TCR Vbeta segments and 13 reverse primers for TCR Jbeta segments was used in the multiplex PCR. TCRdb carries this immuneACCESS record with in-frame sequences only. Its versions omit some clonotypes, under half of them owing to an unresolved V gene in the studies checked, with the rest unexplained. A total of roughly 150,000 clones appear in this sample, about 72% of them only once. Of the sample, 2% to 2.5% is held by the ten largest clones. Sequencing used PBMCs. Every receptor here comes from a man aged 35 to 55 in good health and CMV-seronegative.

The CDR3 coding sequence is TGTGCCAGCAGTTACTCGAGGGGGACGAATGAGCAGTTCTTC. Its translation is CASSYSRGTNEQFF. This chain uses TRBV6-6 with TRBJ2-1; a possible D gene is TRBD1 (6 bases). The germline gives CDR1 MNHNY, CDR2 SVGAGI (reference sequence). Trimming removed 0 bases at V and 7 bases at J, with 10 bases between. CDR3 length: 14 amino acids.

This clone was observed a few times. In nucleotides, the CDR3 is TGTGCCAGCAGCTTAGCGCGAGAGACCCAGTACTTC. Protein product: CASSLARETQYF. The genes are TRBV11-1 and TRBJ2-5; no firm D call. The V end was cut by 0 bases, the J end by 4 bases, with 3 bases between. The CDR3 extends over 12 amino acids. Germline CDR1 is SGHAT and CDR2 is FQDESV (reference sequence).

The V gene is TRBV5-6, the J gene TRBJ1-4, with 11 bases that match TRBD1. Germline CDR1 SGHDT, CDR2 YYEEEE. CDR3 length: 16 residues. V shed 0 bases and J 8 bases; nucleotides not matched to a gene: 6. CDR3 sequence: CASSLGPGTGGEKLFF. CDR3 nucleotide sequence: TGTGCCAGCAGCTTGGGACCCGGGACAGGGGGAGAAAAACTGTTTTTT.

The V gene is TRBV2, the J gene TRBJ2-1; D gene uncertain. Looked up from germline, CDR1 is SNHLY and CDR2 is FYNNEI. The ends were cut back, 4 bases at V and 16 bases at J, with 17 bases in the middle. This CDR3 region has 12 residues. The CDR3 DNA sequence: TGTGCCAGCAGTGCCCCCGGGTCTGACCTTTTCTTC. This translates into CASSAPGSDLFF.

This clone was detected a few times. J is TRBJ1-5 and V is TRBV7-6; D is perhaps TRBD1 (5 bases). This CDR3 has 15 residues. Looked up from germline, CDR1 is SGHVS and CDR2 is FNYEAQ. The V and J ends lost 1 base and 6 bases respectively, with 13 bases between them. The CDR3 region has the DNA TGTGCCAGCAGCTTAGAGGGAGGGAGGGGTCAGCCCCAGCATTTT. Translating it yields CASSLEGGRGQPQHF.

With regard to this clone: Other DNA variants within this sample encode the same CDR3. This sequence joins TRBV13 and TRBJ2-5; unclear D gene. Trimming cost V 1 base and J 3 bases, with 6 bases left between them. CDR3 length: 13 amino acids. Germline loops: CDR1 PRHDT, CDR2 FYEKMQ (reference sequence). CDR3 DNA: TGTGCCAGCAGCTTAGAACAAGAAGAGACCCAGTACTTC. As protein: CASSLEQEETQYF.

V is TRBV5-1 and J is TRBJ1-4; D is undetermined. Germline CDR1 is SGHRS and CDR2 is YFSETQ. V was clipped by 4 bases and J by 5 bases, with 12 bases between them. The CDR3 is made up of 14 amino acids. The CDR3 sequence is CASSAIFENEKLFF. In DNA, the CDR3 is TGCGCCAGCAGCGCGATCTTTGAGAATGAAAAACTGTTTTTT.

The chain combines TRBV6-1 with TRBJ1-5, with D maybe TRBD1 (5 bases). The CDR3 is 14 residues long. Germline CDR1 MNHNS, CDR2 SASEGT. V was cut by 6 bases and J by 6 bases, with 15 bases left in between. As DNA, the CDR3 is TGTGCCAGCAGGGCAACAGGTGAGGTTCAGCCCCAGCATTTT. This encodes CASRATGEVQPQHF.

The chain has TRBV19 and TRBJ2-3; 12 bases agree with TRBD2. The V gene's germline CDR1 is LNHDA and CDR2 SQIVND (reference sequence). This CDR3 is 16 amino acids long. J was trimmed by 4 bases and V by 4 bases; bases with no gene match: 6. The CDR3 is CASSTLAGGVADTQYF. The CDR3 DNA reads TGTGCCAGTAGTACACTAGCGGGAGGAGTGGCAGATACGCAGTATTTT.

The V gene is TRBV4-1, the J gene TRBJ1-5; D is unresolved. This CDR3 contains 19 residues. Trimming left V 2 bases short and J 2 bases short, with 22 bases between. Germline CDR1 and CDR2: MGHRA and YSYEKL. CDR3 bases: TGCGCCAGCAGCCAACAGGTCAGAAGAACAGCCCGTGGCAATCAGCCCCAGCATTTT. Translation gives CASSQQVRRTARGNQPQHF.

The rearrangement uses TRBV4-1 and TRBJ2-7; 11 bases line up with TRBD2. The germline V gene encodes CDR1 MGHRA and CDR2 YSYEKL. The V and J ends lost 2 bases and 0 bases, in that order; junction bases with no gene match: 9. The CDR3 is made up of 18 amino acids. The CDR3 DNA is TGCGCCAGCAGCCAACCTTCGAGACTAGCGGGAACCTCCTACGAGCAGTACTTC. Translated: CASSQPSRLAGTSYEQYF.

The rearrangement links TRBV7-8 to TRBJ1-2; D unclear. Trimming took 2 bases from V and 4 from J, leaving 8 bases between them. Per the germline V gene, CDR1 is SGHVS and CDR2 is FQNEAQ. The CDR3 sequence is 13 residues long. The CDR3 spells CASSLRGTYGYTF. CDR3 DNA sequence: TGTGCCAGCAGCTTACGGGGAACCTATGGCTACACCTTC.

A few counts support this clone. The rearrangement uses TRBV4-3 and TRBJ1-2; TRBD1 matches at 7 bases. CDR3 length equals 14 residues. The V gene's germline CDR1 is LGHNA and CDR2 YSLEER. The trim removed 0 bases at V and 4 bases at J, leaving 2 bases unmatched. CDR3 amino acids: CASSQDRTGYGYTF. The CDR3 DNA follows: TGCGCCAGCAGCCAAGATAGGACAGGCTATGGCTACACCTTC.

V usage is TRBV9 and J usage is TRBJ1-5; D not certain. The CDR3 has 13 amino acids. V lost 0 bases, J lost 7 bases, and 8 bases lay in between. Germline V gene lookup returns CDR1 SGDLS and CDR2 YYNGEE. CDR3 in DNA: TGTGCCAGCAGCGTAGGGGAGTTGCAGCCCCAGCATTTT. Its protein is CASSVGELQPQHF.

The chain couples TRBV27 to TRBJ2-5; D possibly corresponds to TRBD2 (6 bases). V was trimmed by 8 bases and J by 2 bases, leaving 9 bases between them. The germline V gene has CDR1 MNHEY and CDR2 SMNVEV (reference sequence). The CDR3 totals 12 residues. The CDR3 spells CASGGWQETQYF. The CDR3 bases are TGTGCCAGCGGGGGGTGGCAAGAGACCCAGTACTTC.

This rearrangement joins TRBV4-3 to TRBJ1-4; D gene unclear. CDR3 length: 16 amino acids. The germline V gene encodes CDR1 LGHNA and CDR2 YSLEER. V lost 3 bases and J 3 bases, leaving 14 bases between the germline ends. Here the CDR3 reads CASSHSAWASNEKLFF. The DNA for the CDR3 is TGCGCCAGCAGCCACTCGGCTTGGGCGTCTAATGAAAAACTGTTTTTT.

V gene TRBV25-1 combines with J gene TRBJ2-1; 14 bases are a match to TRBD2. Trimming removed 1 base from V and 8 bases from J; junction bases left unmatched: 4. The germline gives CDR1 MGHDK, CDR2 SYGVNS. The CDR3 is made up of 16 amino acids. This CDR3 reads CASSEWGTSGRDEQFF. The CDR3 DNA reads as TGTGCCAGCAGTGAATGGGGGACTAGCGGGAGAGATGAGCAGTTCTTC.

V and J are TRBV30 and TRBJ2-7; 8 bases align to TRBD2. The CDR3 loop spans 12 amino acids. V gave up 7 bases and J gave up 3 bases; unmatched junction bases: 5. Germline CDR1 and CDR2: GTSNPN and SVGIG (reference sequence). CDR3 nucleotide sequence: TGTGCCTCCGGACTAGCAGACTACGAGCAGTACTTC. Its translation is CASGLADYEQYF.

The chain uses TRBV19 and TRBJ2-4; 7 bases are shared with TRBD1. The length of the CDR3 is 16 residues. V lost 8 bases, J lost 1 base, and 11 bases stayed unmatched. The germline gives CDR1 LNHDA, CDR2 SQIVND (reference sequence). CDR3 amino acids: CASATGTDLAKNIQYF. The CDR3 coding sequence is TGTGCCAGTGCCACCGGGACAGACTTGGCCAAAAACATTCAGTACTTC.

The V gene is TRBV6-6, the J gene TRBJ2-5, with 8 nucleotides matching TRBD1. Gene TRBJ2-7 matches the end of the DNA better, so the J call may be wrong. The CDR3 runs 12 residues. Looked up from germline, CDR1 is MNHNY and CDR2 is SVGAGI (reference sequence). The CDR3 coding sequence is TGTGCCAGCAGGGACAGGGAATACGAGCAGTACTTC. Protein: CASRDREYEQYF.

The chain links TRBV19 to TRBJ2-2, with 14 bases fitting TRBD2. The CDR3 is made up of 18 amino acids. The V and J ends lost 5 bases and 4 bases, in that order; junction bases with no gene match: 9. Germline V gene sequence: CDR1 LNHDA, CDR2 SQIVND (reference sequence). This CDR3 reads CASSPQRGLAGATGELFF. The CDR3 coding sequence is TGTGCCAGTAGTCCCCAGAGGGGACTAGCGGGAGCCACCGGGGAGCTGTTTTTT.

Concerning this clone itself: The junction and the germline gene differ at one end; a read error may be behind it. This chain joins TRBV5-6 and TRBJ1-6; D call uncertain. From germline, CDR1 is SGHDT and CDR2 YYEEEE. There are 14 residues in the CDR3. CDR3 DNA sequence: TGTGCCAGCAGCTTGGGGCAACATAATTCACCCCTCAACTTT. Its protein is CASSLGQHNSPLNF.

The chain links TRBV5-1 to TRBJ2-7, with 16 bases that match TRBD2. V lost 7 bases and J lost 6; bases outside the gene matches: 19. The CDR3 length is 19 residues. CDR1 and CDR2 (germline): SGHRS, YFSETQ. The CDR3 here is CASRVEAGLAGGPMLEQYF. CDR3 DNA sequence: TGCGCCAGCCGAGTAGAAGCGGGACTAGCGGGGGGGCCTATGCTCGAGCAGTACTTC.

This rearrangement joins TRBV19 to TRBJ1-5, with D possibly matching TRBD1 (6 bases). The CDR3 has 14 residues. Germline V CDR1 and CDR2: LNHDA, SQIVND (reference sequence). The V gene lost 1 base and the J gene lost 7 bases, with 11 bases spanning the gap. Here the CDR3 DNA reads TGTGCCAGTAGTATAGTCGGGGGGCGGCAGCCCCAGCATTTT. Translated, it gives CASSIVGGRQPQHF.

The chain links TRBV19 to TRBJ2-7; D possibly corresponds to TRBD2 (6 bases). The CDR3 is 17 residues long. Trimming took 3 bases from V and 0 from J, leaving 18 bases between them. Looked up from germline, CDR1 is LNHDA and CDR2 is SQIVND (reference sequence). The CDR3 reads CASSIGGLAGPSYEQYF. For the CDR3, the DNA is TGTGCCAGTAGTATTGGGGGGTTGGCGGGGCCCTCCTACGAGCAGTACTTC.

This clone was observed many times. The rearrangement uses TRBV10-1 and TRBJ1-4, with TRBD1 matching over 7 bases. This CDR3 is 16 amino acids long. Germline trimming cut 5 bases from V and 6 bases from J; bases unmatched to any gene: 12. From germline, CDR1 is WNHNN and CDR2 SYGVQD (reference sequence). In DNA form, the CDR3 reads TGCGCCAGCAGTAGGGAGACAGGGCGGGTTGATGAAAAACTGTTTTTT. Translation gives CASSRETGRVDEKLFF.

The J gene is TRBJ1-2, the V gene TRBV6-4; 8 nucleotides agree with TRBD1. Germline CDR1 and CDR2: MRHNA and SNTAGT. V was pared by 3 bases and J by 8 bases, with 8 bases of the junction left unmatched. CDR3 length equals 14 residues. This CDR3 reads CASSESGGASGYTF. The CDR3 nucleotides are TGTGCCAGCAGTGAATCAGGGGGCGCGTCCGGCTACACCTTC.

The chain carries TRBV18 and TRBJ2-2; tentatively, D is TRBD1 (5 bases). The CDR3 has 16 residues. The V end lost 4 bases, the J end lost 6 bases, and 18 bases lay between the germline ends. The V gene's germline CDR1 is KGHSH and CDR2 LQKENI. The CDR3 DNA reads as TGTGCCAGCTCACTTACCATTCGAGGACATTCCGGGGAGCTGTTTTTT. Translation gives CASSLTIRGHSGELFF.

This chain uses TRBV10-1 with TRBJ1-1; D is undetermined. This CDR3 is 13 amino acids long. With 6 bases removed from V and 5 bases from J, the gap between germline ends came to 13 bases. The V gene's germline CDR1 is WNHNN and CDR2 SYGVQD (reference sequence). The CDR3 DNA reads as TGCGCCAGCAGATTCTCGGGGTCAACTGAAGCTTTCTTT. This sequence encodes CASRFSGSTEAFF.

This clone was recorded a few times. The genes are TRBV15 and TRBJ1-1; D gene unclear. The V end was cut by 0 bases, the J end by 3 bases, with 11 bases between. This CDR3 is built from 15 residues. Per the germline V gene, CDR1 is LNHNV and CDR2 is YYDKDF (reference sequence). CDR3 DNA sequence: TGTGCCACCAGCAGAGATCAGTATCTGGACACTGAAGCTTTCTTT. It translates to CATSRDQYLDTEAFF.